This TCR beta chain was identified in a study of cytomegalovirus exposure and HLA in healthy donors. General study findings and limits: Accounts indicate the classifier identified cytomegalovirus status with strong specificity and sensitivity.

Use of 60 Vbeta and 13 Jbeta primers characterized the PCR. Produced via immunoSEQ multiplex PCR; TCRdb's table is partial and in-frame only. The sample records roughly 150,000 clones, roughly 80% being singletons. Comment on this clone: Antigen specificity is unknown.

The germline V gene encodes CDR1 SGHTA and CDR2 FQGNSA. V lost 5 bases and J lost 3, with 19 bases in between. The CDR3 runs 16 residues. The sequence came from a male donor in good health and CMV-seronegative. The chain recombines TRBV7-2 with TRBJ2-5; D perhaps matches TRBD2 (6 bases). Input material: PBMCs. In nucleotides, the CDR3 is TGTGCCAGCAGCCACCGACTAGTCGTGGGAAAAGAGACCCAGTACTTC. As protein: CASSHRLVVGKETQYF.